This T cell receptor beta chain was identified during a study of OX40 agonist ivuxolimab in advanced cancers. Broadly, across the study: Ivuxolimab, which targeted the costimulatory receptor OX40 (CD134), was an agonistic, fully human IgG2 monoclonal antibody. A male proportion of about 79% and a mean age of approximately 62 years, ranging from 23 to 79, were recorded for the dose-escalation cohort. The paper describes the monotherapy dose-escalation part (N of about 50 patients) of the phase I trial of ivuxolimab. The point of sequencing TCRbeta in the periphery was to test whether ivuxolimab changed TCR sequence diversity and drove clonal T-cell expansion. Patients were allowed to have had prior anti-PD-1, anti-PD-L1 or anti-CTLA-4 therapy, and 40% of the dose-escalation patients had been treated with checkpoint inhibitors. Partial responses were achieved by three dose-escalation patients, of whom one had hepatocellular carcinoma and two had cutaneous melanoma. Intravenous ivuxolimab was administered to patients every 2 weeks at six dose levels: 0.01, 0.1, 0.3, 1.5, 3 and 10 mg/kg. Of the roughly 53 patients in dose escalation, about 20 had hepatocellular carcinoma, approximately 15 had melanoma, 9 had renal cell carcinoma and 9 had head and neck cancer. The study at large found these results: Low levels of normalized T-cell clonal expansion were also seen in some nonresponding patients. The antigen specificity of the peripheral T cells that underwent clonal expansion was not determined. At doses of 0.1 to 3.0 mg/kg, clonal expansion of both CD4+ and CD8+ T cells in blood was seen between baseline and week 6. After ivuxolimab, CD8+ T cells had more expanded clones than CD4+ T cells on average. In the 0.1-3.0 mg/kg groups, partial responders had among the lowest normalized peripheral clonal expansion, particularly in CD8+ T cells.

To sequence the TCRbeta CDR3 region, genomic DNA was isolated from the sorted cells. TCRbeta CDR3 regions were sequenced using the immunoSEQ Assay. Sourced from immuneACCESS, this table was stored by TCRdb with only in-frame sequences that have V and J called. A share of the clones is absent; for the studies checked, an unresolved V gene accounts for under half, and the remainder has no known explanation. The sample data list 66,000 or so clones, and approximately 90% of these were observed just once. The ten largest clones add up to 2% of the sample. Concerning this clone itself: Its binding antigen is unknown. No quality values exist for individual bases; no much larger clone is one base distant.

The CDR3 holds 17 amino acids from the cysteine to the phenylalanine. Of all the DNA, just the CDR3 is kept, 51 bases in frame from base 1. From V the trimming removes 4 bases and from J it removes 1 base, while the gene matches leave 4 bases of the junction unaccounted for. Sequences ENHRY (CDR1) and SYGVKD (CDR2) are obtained from the germline V gene. The trial excluded patients who had a history of autoimmune disease or who were on systemic immunosuppression. Peripheral blood for TCR sequencing was collected from all dose cohorts at baseline, on cycle 4 day 1, and on cycle 7 day 1. Samples came from an open-label, multicenter, first-in-human phase I dose-escalation trial of ivuxolimab. The trial enrolled adults with locally advanced or metastatic head and neck squamous cell, hepatocellular, melanoma or renal cell carcinoma. CD4+ and CD8+ T cells were sorted separately from peripheral blood before TCR sequencing.

The sequence came from an adult with an advanced solid tumor such as melanoma, head and neck, liver or kidney cancer. The material sequenced was CD4+ or CD8+ T cells sorted from blood, taken in a trial of the OX40 agonist ivuxolimab. The chain employs TRBV10-3 and TRBJ2-2, with 12 middle bases fitting TRBD2. The DNA sequence is given as TGTGCCATCAGTGGAGGACTAGCGGGGTTGAACACCGGGGAGCTGTTTTTT. Translation gives CAISGGLAGLNTGELFF.